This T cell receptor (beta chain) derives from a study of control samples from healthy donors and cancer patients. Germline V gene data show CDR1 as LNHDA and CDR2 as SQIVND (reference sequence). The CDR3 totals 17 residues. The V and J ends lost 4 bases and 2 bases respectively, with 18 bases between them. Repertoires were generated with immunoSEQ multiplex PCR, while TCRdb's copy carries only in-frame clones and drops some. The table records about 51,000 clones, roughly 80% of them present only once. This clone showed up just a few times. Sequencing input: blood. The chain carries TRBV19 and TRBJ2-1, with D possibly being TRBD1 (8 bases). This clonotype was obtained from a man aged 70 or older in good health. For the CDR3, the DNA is TGTGCCAGTAGTAGAAGCGGGACAGGTGGCGCCTACAATGAGCAGTTCTTC. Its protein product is CASSRSGTGGAYNEQFF.